This is a list of T cell receptor beta chains from one sample in a study of regulatory T cells in long-lasting Graves disease. Each CDR3 protein is one row after TCRdb ran MiXCR on the multiplex PCR reads. The table includes 580,000 or so distinct CDR3 sequences, around 16% detected once. These data were also reused for a study on T cells in Graves' hyperthyroidism and ophthalmopathy.

This specimen consisted of peripheral blood mononuclear cells (PBMCs), obtained at new diagnosis, from a patient treated with antithyroid drugs. These receptors were collected from a young man with Graves disease. Both conserved end residues are part of each CDR3. Each record gives: D gene, J gene, clone size, V gene, CDR3 DNA, CDR3 protein. The D gene is left open where the match is weak. Clone size is given for some rows only: seen once, a few or many times, or a class if the clone is expanded.

>NA|TRBJ1-1|many|TRBV18
TGTGCCAGCTCACCACCGAGACGGATGAACACTGAAGCTTTCTTT
CASSPPRRMNTEAFF
>TRBD1|TRBJ1-2|NA|TRBV30
TGTGCCTTCACAGGGGGCTCGGGCTATGGCTACACCTTC
CAFTGGSGYGYTF
>NA|TRBJ1-2|few|TRBV6-5
TGTGCCAGCAGTTATGGCGGGCCGTATGGCTACACCTTC
CASSYGGPYGYTF
>NA|TRBJ1-5|NA|TRBV7-9
TGTGCCAGCAGCGCTCAGGGAGGTCAGCCCCAGCATTTT
CASSAQGGQPQHF
>NA|TRBJ2-7|NA|TRBV5-5
TGTGCCAGCAGCTTGCGGGATCTGATCTCGGCCGAGCAGTACTTC
CASSLRDLISAEQYF
>TRBD1|TRBJ2-1|few|TRBV5-1
TGCGCCAGCAGCCCAACGGACAGGGCTTACAATGAGCAGTTCTTC
CASSPTDRAYNEQFF
>TRBD1|TRBJ2-5|NA|TRBV6-2/TRBV6-3
TGTGCCAGCAGTGAGGGACAGGGATTGAGAGAGACCCAGTACTTC
CASSEGQGLRETQYF
>TRBD1|TRBJ1-4|few|TRBV9
TGTGCCAGCAGCTCACGACAGGGGGCGGCTAATGAAAAACTGTTTTTT
CASSSRQGAANEKLFF
>TRBD1|TRBJ2-2|many|TRBV2
TGTGCCAGCAGTTACGCAGGGGGCGCCAACACCGGGGAGCTGTTTTTT
CASSYAGGANTGELFF
>NA|TRBJ1-1|many|TRBV30
TGTGCCTGGATGGGATATGACGGAGCTTTCTTT
CAWMGYDGAFF
>NA|TRBJ1-1|NA|TRBV19
TGTGCCAGTAGTATAGCAGGGGAGATGAGCACTGAAGCTTTCTTT
CASSIAGEMSTEAFF
>NA|TRBJ1-1|many|TRBV7-9
TGTGCCAGCAGCCGTCGGGACACCCAGAACACTGAAGCTTTCTTT
CASSRRDTQNTEAFF
>TRBD1|TRBJ1-1|many|TRBV5-1
TGCGCCAGCAGCTTTCGGACAGGGGGCGTTACTGAAGCTTTCTTT
CASSFRTGGVTEAFF
>TRBD2|TRBJ2-1|NA|TRBV4-2
TGTGCCAGCAGCCAACCCCTCTCTAGCGGGAAGGCCAATGAGCAGTTCTTC
CASSQPLSSGKANEQFF
>NA|TRBJ2-1|many|TRBV20-1
TGCAGTGCCACGACTGTAAATGAGCAGTTCTTC
CSATTVNEQFF
>NA|TRBJ1-2|NA|TRBV25-1
TGTGCCAGCAGTGAATACGGCAGGACTTCCCTCGGCTACACCTTC
CASSEYGRTSLGYTF
>TRBD2|TRBJ2-3|many|TRBV20-1
TGCAGTGCTAGTAGGACTAGCAGGGATACGCAGTATTTT
CSASRTSRDTQYF
>NA|TRBJ1-1|few|TRBV6-5
TGTGCCAGCAGTTATCTTGGGTCCACTGAAGCTTTCTTT
CASSYLGSTEAFF
>NA|TRBJ1-5|NA|TRBV7-9
TGTGCCAGCAGCCTTAGCCGACAGGGCAATCAGCCCCAGCATTTT
CASSLSRQGNQPQHF
>TRBD1|TRBJ2-3|few|TRBV15
TGTGCCACCAGCAGAGGGGGGCAGGGGGCAGGAGATACGCAGTATTTT
CATSRGGQGAGDTQYF
>TRBD1|TRBJ2-2|NA|TRBV7-6
TGTGCCAGCAGCTTAGCCCCAGGGGGCGACACCGGGGAGCTGTTTTTT
CASSLAPGGDTGELFF
>NA|TRBJ2-2|many|TRBV10-2
TGCGCCAGCAGTGGGCGGAGCACCGGGGAGCTGTTTTTT
CASSGRSTGELFF
>TRBD2|TRBJ2-4|many|TRBV29-1
TGCAGCGTCCTAAGACTAGCGACAGGAGTGAGAGCCAAAAACATTCAGTACTTC
CSVLRLATGVRAKNIQYF
>NA|TRBJ2-1|many|TRBV2
TGTGCCAGCAGGGAGGAAAGAGACGGCCACAATGAGCAGTTCTTC
CASREERDGHNEQFF
>NA|TRBJ2-3|few|TRBV5-1
TGCGCCAGCAGGGAAACAACAGATACGCAGTATTTT
CASRETTDTQYF
>NA|TRBJ2-7|many|TRBV12-3/TRBV12-4
TGTGCCAGCAGTGCCTCACACTTACAGGGCTACGAGCAGTACTTC
CASSASHLQGYEQYF
>NA|TRBJ1-1|NA|TRBV28
TGTGCCAGCAGTTTTAGGGCGGGCACTGAAGCTTTCTTT
CASSFRAGTEAFF
>NA|TRBJ2-1|NA|TRBV28
TGTGCCAGCAGCCTAAGGGAGAATGAGCAGTTCTTC
CASSLRENEQFF
>NA|TRBJ2-5|many|TRBV7-2
TGTGCCAGCAGCTTAGCCCTTCAAGAGACCCAGTACTTC
CASSLALQETQYF
>TRBD1|TRBJ2-7|many|TRBV27
TGTGCCAGCAGTCCCGGGACAGCTCCGACCTACGAGCAGTACTTC
CASSPGTAPTYEQYF
>NA|TRBJ1-6|NA|TRBV6-1
TGTGCCAGCAGTGAGGCAACAGACTCACCCCTCCACTTT
CASSEATDSPLHF
>TRBD2|TRBJ2-1|many|TRBV28
TGTGCCAGCAGGACTATGGGCGGGGGCTACAATGAGCAGTTCTTC
CASRTMGGGYNEQFF
>TRBD2|TRBJ2-3|many|TRBV2
TGTGCCAGCAAACTAGCGGGAAAGGGCACAGATACGCAGTATTTT
CASKLAGKGTDTQYF
>TRBD1|TRBJ1-1|NA|TRBV27
TGTGCCAGCAGTCTTTCTGCCGGGACAGGGGACACTGAAGCTTTCTTT
CASSLSAGTGDTEAFF
>NA|TRBJ1-5|few|TRBV3-1
TGTGCCAGCAGCCAAAAAGGGGGGGTTCAGCCCCAGCATTTT
CASSQKGGVQPQHF
>TRBD2|TRBJ2-1|NA|TRBV28
TGTGCCAGCAGTTTTTTAAGCGGGAGGGGGAACAATGAGCAGTTCTTC
CASSFLSGRGNNEQFF
>NA|TRBJ1-4|few|TRBV5-1
TGCGCCAGCAGCTCCCACGGGGGGCCGGGTGAAAAACTGTTTTTT
CASSSHGGPGEKLFF
>NA|TRBJ1-3|few|TRBV5-5
TGTGCCAGCAGCATGGGGGCAGCCGCTGGAAACACCATATATTTT
CASSMGAAAGNTIYF
>NA|TRBJ1-5|NA|TRBV4-1
TGCGCCAGCAGCCAAGTCTCTCAGACGCTGGGCACTCATTTT
CASSQVSQTLGTHF
>TRBD2|TRBJ2-1|few|TRBV4-1
TGCGCCAGCAGCTCCCGTGTTTTGCGGAGCGGGGCTTCCTACAATGAGCAGTTCTTC
CASSSRVLRSGASYNEQFF
>TRBD1|TRBJ1-2|many|TRBV5-1
TGCGCCAGCAGCTTGGGCCAGGGGGCTCTCTATGGCTACACCTTC
CASSLGQGALYGYTF
>TRBD2|TRBJ2-1|many|TRBV28
TGTGCCAGCAGCGAGAGAGACTTAGCGGGAGACTGGAATGAGCAGTTCTTC
CASSERDLAGDWNEQFF
>NA|TRBJ2-2|many|TRBV11-2
TGTGCCAGCAGCCCGGGACAATCCGGGGAGCTGTTTTTT
CASSPGQSGELFF
>NA|TRBJ1-1|few|TRBV20-1
TGCAGTGCCCGTGGGGGGGGGTCTTCCACTGAAGCTTTCTTT
CSARGGGSSTEAFF
>TRBD1|TRBJ2-5|few|TRBV5-5
TGTGCCAGCAGCTTGCGGACAGGAGAGGGGACCCAGTACTTC
CASSLRTGEGTQYF
>NA|TRBJ1-2|many|TRBV28
TGTGCCAGCACCCGTGGGGAATCCTTGGCTAACTATGGCTACACCTTC
CASTRGESLANYGYTF
>NA|TRBJ2-3|few|TRBV6-1
TGTGCCAGCGTTTCCGACACAGATACGCAGTATTTT
CASVSDTDTQYF
>NA|TRBJ1-2|many|TRBV7-9
TGTGCCAGCAGCCTAATAATTCCGAACTATGGCTACACCTTC
CASSLIIPNYGYTF
>TRBD2|TRBJ2-7|few|TRBV20-1
TGCAGTGCTAGACAAGCGGGAGGGCCGTACGAGCAGTACTTC
CSARQAGGPYEQYF
>NA|TRBJ2-3|many|TRBV6-2/TRBV6-3
TGTGCCAGCAGTTACTTCGGACAAGAAACAGATACGCAGTATTTT
CASSYFGQETDTQYF
>NA|TRBJ1-1|NA|TRBV7-9
TGTGCCAGCAGCGATTACAGGAACCCCATGAACACTGAAGCTTTCTTT
CASSDYRNPMNTEAFF
>TRBD2|TRBJ2-1|many|TRBV7-9
TGTGCCAGCAGCTTCGGGACTAGCGGGAGGGCCGTGCAGTTCTTC
CASSFGTSGRAVQFF
>NA|TRBJ2-3|few|TRBV6-1
TGTGCCAGCAGCTGGGGACGGGGGACAGATACGCAGTATTTT
CASSWGRGTDTQYF
>NA|TRBJ2-5|many|TRBV12-3/TRBV12-4
TGTGCCAGCAGTTTAGTATCAGGGGAGGAGACCCAGTACTTC
CASSLVSGEETQYF
>NA|TRBJ2-1|NA|TRBV10-1
TGCGCCAGCAGTGAGAAGATACACCATGAGCAGTTCTTC
CASSEKIHHEQFF
>NA|TRBJ1-1|once|TRBV5-5
TGTGCCAGCACCATGGAGGGGCCCTACACTGAAGCTTTCTTT
CASTMEGPYTEAFF
>NA|TRBJ2-7|few|TRBV20-1
TGCAGTGCTAGAGATAGCGACTATTCGCCCGAGCAGTACTTC
CSARDSDYSPEQYF